Sequencing of this T cell receptor (beta chain) was carried out in a study of blood T cell repertoires in COVID-19. Study information: The cDNA or gDNA used as material had been derived from T cells, B-cell-depleted T cells, or PBMCs.

Trimming shortened V by 2 bases and J by 4 bases, and 9 bases separated the two germline ends. CDR3 length: 13 residues. Per germline, CDR1 MNHEY and CDR2 SMNVEV (reference sequence). Sequencing used immunoSEQ multiplex PCR; TCRdb keeps in-frame clones, though not all of them. Here the sample spans approximately 180,000 clones, around 90% being singletons. This clone has just one count. The receptor was derived from a man between 60 and 70 years old with active or convalescent COVID-19. What was sequenced was peripheral blood. The chain recombines TRBV27 with TRBJ2-7; no clear D gene. This CDR3 is CASSLGQTYEQYF. The CDR3 DNA follows: TGTGCCAGCAGTTTAGGGCAGACATACGAGCAGTACTTC.